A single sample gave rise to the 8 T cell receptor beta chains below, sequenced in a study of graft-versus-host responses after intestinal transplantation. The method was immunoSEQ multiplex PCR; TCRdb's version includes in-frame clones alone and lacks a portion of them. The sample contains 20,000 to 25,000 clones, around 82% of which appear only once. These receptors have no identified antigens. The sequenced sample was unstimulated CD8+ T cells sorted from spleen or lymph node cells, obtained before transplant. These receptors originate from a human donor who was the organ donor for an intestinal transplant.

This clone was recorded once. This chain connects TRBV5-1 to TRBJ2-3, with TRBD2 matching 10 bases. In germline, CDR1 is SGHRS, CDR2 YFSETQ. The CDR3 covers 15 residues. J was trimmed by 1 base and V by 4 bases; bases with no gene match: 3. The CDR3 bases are TGCGCCAGCAGCCACGGGACTAGCGGCACAGATACGCAGTATTTT. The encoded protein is CASSHGTSGTDTQYF.

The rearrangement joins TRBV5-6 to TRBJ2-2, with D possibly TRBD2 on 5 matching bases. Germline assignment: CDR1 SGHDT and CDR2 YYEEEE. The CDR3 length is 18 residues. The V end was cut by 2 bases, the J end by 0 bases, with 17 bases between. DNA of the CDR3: TGTGCCAGCAGCTTAGGTCACTACGCGGGCCCGAACACCGGGGAGCTGTTTTTT. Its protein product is CASSLGHYAGPNTGELFF.

The CDR3 sequence: CASSVYGSGYEQYF. In DNA form, the CDR3 reads TGTGCCAGCAGCGTATACGGCTCAGGGTACGAGCAGTACTTC. The chain links TRBV9 to TRBJ2-7, with D possibly being TRBD1 (5 bases). This CDR3 has 14 amino acids. Trimming removed 1 base from V and 4 bases from J, with 12 bases in between. Per germline, CDR1 SGDLS and CDR2 YYNGEE. The variable domain in full, with the rest retrieved from reference TRBV9 and TRBJ2-7, is DSGVTQTPKHLITATGQRVTLRCSPRSGDLSVYWYQQSLDQGLQFLIQYYNGEERAKGNILERFSAQQFPDLHSELNLSSLELGDSALYFCASSVYGSGYEQYFGPGTRLTVT.

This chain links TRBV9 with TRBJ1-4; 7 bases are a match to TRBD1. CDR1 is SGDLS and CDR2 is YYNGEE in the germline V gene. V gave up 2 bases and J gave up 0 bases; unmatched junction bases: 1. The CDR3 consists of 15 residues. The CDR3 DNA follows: TGTGCCAGCAGCGTTGGGACAGCAACTAATGAAAAACTGTTTTTT. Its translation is CASSVGTATNEKLFF. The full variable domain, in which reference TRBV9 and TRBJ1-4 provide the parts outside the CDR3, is DSGVTQTPKHLITATGQRVTLRCSPRSGDLSVYWYQQSLDQGLQFLIQYYNGEERAKGNILERFSAQQFPDLHSELNLSSLELGDSALYFCASSVGTATNEKLFFGSGTQLSVL.

CDR3 protein: CASSFGQGTEAFF. CDR3 DNA: TGTGCCAGCAGCTTCGGACAGGGCACTGAAGCTTTCTTT. The chain joins TRBV5-5 to TRBJ1-1; TRBD1 matches 8 bases. This CDR3 is built from 13 residues. Per germline, CDR1 SGHKS and CDR2 YYEKEE (reference sequence). The ends lost 2 bases at V and 4 bases at J; junction bases unmatched: 1.

The CDR3 loop reads CASSVLAGVTDTQYF. In DNA form, the CDR3 reads TGTGCCAGCAGTGTGTTAGCAGGGGTTACAGATACGCAGTATTTT. The rearrangement joins TRBV2 to TRBJ2-3; weak D call: TRBD1 (6 bases). Germline loops: CDR1 SNHLY, CDR2 FYNNEI. The CDR3 length is 15 residues. Trimming shortened V by 4 bases and J by 3 bases, and 14 bases separated the two germline ends.

Written as DNA, the CDR3 is TGTGCCAGCAGCCCTCGACTAGCGGGAGACGAGCAGTACTTC. Translation gives CASSPRLAGDEQYF. The chain recombines TRBV7-6 with TRBJ2-7; TRBD2 agrees at 12 bases. With V trimmed by 5 bases and J by 5 bases, 4 bases remained unmatched. Germline-derived CDR1 and CDR2 are SGHVS and FNYEAQ. CDR3 length: 14 residues.

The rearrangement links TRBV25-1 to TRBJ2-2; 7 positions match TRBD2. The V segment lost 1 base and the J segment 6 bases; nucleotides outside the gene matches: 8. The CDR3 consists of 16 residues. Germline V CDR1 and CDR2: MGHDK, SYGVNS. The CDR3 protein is CASSELSGGAPGELFF. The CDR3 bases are TGTGCCAGCAGTGAATTATCGGGAGGTGCCCCCGGGGAGCTGTTTTTT.